The entry below gives a single T cell receptor (beta chain) sequence along with its context. These data originate in a study of blood T cell repertoires in COVID-19. Study information: Researchers got acute and convalescent COVID-19 samples from the United States, Italy and Spain.

Assay used: immunoSEQ multiplex PCR; TCRdb lists only in-frame clones, some missing. The table lists about 180,000 clones, about 79% of them singletons. V was clipped by 6 bases and J by 5 bases, with 23 bases between them. The germline CDR1 and CDR2 sequences are SGHDT and YYEEEE. The CDR3 has 16 amino acids. The chain has TRBV5-6 and TRBJ2-5; tentative D call: TRBD2 (6 bases). The sample consisted of peripheral blood. This receptor was obtained from a woman aged 70-85 years with acute or convalescent COVID-19. The CDR3 DNA sequence: TGTGCCAGCAACATGGTGGGGCGCGGGGCGCAGGAGACCCAGTACTTC. Protein product: CASNMVGRGAQETQYF.